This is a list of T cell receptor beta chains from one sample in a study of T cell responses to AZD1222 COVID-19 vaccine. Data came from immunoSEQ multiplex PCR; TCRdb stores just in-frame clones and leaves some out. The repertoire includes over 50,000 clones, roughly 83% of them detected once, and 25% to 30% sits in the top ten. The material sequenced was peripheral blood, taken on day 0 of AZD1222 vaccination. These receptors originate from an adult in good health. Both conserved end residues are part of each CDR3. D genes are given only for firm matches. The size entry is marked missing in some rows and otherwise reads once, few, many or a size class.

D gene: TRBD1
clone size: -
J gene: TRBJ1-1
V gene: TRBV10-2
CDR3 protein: CASRKGQGVTEAFF
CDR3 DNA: TGCGCCAGCAGAAAGGGACAGGGGGTCACTGAAGCTTTCTTT

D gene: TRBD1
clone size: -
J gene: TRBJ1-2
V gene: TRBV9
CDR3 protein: CASASRSVDRGKYGYTF
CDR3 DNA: TGTGCCAGCGCCTCTCGAAGCGTAGACAGGGGAAAATATGGCTACACCTTC

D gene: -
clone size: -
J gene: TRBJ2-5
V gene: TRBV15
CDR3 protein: CATSTSGQETQYF
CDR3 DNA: TGTGCCACCAGCACCTCCGGCCAAGAGACCCAGTACTTC

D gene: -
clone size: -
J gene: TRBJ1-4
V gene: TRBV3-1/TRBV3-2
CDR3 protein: CASSQGPEEKLFF
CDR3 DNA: TGTGCCAGCAGCCAAGGTCCGGAGGAAAAACTGTTTTTT

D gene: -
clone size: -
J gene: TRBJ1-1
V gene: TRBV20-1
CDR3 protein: CSASWATQAFF
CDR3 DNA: TGCAGTGCTAGTTGGGCCACCCAAGCTTTCTTT

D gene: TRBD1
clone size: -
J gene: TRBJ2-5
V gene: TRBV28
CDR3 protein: CASSPRDSHSMGETQYF
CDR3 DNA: TGTGCCAGCAGTCCCCGGGACAGCCACTCGATGGGCGAGACCCAGTACTTC

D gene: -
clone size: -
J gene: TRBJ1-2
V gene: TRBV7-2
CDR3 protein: CASSRDIEGGYTF
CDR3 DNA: TGTGCCAGCAGCCGAGACATTGAGGGGGGCTACACCTTC

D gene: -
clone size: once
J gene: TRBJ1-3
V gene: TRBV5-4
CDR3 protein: CASSQRGVSTGNTIYF
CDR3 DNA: TGTGCCAGCAGCCAGCGTGGGGTATCAACTGGAAACACCATATATTTT

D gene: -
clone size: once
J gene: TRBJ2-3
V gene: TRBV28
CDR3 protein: CASSSPGGGTDTQYF
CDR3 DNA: TGTGCCAGCAGTTCCCCCGGAGGGGGCACAGATACGCAGTATTTT

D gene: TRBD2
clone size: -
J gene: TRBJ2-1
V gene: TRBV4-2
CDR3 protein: CASSQRLAGDRDEQFF
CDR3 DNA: TGTGCCAGCAGCCAACGACTAGCGGGAGATCGGGATGAGCAGTTCTTC

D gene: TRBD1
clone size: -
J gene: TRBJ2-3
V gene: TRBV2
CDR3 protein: CASRPRGYTDTQYF
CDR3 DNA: TGTGCCAGCAGGCCCAGGGGGTACACAGATACGCAGTATTTT

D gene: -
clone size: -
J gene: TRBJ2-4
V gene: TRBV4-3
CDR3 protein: CASSQGRIAKNIQYF
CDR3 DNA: TGCGCCAGCAGCCAAGGACGGATAGCCAAAAACATTCAGTACTTC

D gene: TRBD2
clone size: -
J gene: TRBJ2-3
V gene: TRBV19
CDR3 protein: CASSIGLAGDTQYF
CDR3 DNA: TGTGCCAGTAGTATAGGGTTAGCGGGAGATACGCAGTATTTT

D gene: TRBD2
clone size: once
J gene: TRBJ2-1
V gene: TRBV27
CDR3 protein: CASLPFSGRAINEQFF
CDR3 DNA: TGTGCCAGCCTCCCCTTTAGCGGGAGGGCCATCAATGAGCAGTTCTTC

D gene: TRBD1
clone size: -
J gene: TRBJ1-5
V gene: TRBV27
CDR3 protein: CASSRDRGGNQPQHF
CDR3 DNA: TGTGCCAGCAGTCGAGACAGGGGAGGCAATCAGCCCCAGCATTTT

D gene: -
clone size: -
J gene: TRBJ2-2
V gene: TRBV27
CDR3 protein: CAIKPTGSGGELFF
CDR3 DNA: TGTGCCATCAAACCCACTGGTTCGGGCGGGGAGCTGTTTTTT

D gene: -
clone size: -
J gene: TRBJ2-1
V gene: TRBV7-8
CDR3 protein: CASSLAGGASYNEQFF
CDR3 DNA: TGTGCCAGCAGCTTAGCGGGTGGGGCCTCCTACAATGAGCAGTTCTTC

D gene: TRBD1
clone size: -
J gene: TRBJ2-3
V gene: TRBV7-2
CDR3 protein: CASSSTGGLRTDTQYF
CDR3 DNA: TGTGCCAGCAGCTCCACAGGGGGCCTACGGACAGATACGCAGTATTTT

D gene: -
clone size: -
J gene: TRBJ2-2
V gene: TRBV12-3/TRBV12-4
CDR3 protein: CATGASGTGELFF
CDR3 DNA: TGTGCCACCGGCGCCTCGGGCACCGGGGAGCTGTTTTTT

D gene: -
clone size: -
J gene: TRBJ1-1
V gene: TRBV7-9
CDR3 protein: CASSSQRNTEAFF
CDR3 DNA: TGTGCCAGCAGCTCTCAGCGGAACACTGAAGCTTTCTTT

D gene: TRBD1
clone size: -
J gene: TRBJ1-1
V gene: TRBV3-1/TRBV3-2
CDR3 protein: CASSSGTGTNTEAFF
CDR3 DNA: TGTGCCAGCAGCTCCGGGACAGGGACGAACACTGAAGCTTTCTTT

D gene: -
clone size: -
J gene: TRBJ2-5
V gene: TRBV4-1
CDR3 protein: CASSQRGQSIETQYF
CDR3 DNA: TGCGCCAGCAGCCAGCGGGGACAGTCGATCGAGACCCAGTACTTC

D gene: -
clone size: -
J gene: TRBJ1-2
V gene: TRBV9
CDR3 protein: CASSAFGGPYGYTF
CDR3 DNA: TGTGCCAGCAGCGCTTTCGGGGGGCCCTATGGCTACACCTTC

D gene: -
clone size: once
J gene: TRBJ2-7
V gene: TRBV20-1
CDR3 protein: CSASPSYEQYF
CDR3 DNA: TGCAGTGCTAGCCCATCCTACGAGCAGTACTTC

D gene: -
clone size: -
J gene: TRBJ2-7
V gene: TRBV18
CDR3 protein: CASSPGTDYEQYF
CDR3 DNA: TGTGCCAGCTCACCGGGGACTGACTACGAGCAGTACTTC

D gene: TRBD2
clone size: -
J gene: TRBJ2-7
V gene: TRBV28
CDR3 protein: CASSRPGLAGESSYEQYF
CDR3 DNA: TGTGCCAGCAGTCGACCGGGACTAGCGGGAGAAAGCTCCTACGAGCAGTACTTC

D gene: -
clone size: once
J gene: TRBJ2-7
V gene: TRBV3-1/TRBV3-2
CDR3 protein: CASSQPLGGGDEQYF
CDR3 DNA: TGTGCCAGCAGCCAACCGCTCGGGGGCGGCGACGAGCAGTACTTC

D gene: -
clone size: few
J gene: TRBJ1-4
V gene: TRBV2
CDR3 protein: CASSFWRGANEKLFF
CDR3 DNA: TGTGCCAGCAGTTTCTGGAGGGGAGCTAATGAAAAACTGTTTTTT

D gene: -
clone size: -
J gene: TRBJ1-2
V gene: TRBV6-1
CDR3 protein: CASSDPGHTNYGYTF
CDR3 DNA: TGTGCCAGCAGTGATCCGGGACACACCAACTATGGCTACACCTTC

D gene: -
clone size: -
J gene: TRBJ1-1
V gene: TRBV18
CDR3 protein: CASSTSGRLNTEAFF
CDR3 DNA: TGTGCCAGCTCAACCTCGGGACGGCTGAACACTGAAGCTTTCTTT

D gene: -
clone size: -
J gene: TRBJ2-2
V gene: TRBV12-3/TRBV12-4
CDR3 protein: CASSLNSGGELFF
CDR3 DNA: TGTGCCAGCAGCCTGAATTCCGGGGGGGAGCTGTTTTTT

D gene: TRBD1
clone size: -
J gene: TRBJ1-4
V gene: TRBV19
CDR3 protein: CASSLTGAGEKLFF
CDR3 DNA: TGTGCCAGTAGTTTAACAGGGGCGGGTGAAAAACTGTTTTTT

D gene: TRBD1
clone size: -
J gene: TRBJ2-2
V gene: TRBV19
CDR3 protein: CATGQGAHSGELFF
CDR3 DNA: TGTGCCACCGGACAGGGGGCTCATAGCGGGGAGCTGTTTTTT

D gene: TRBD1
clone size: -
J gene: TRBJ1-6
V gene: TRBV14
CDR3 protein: CASSQDWGQRFNSPLHF
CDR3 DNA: TGTGCCAGCAGCCAAGATTGGGGACAGAGGTTTAACTCACCCCTCCACTTT

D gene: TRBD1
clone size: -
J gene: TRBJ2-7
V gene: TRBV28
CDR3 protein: CASSSDRGNEQYF
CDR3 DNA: TGTGCCAGCAGTTCGGACAGGGGGAACGAGCAGTACTTC

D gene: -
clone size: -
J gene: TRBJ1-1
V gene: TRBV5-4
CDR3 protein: CASSSDSTNTEAFF
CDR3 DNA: TGTGCCAGCAGCTCGGACAGCACGAACACTGAAGCTTTCTTT

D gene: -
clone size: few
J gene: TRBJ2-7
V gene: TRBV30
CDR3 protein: CAWSKGLGIYEQYF
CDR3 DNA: TGTGCCTGGAGCAAGGGACTGGGCATCTACGAGCAGTACTTC

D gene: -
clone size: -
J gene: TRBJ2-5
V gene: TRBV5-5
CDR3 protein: CASSFFGGQETQYF
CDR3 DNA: TGTGCCAGCAGCTTCTTCGGGGGACAAGAGACCCAGTACTTC

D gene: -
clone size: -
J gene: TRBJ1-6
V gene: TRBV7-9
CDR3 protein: CASSAQVDSPLHF
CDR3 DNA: TGTGCCAGCAGCGCCCAAGTAGATTCACCCCTCCACTTT

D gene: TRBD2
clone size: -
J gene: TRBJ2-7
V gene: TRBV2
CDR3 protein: CASSPGTSGTQQYF
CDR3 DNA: TGTGCCAGCAGTCCCGGGACTAGCGGTACGCAGCAGTACTTC

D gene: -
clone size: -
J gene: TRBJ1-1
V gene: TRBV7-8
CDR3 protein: CASSRTQGPGTPRKAFF
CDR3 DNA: TGTGCCAGCAGCCGCACTCAGGGCCCGGGCACACCGCGCAAGGCTTTCTTT

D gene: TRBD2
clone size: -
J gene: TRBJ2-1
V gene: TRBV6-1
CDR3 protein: CASRPGGESYNEQFF
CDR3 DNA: TGTGCCAGCAGACCGGGGGGGGAGTCCTACAATGAGCAGTTCTTC

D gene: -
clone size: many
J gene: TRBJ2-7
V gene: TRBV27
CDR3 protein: CASSLWSGPSYEQYF
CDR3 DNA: TGTGCCAGCAGTTTATGGAGCGGGCCCTCCTACGAGCAGTACTTC

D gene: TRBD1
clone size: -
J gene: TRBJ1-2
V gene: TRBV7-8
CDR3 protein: CASSSGGAGDGYTF
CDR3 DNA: TGTGCCAGCAGCTCAGGGGGCGCAGGGGATGGCTACACCTTC

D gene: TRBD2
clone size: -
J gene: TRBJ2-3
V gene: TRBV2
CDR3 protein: CASGLAGPTDTQYF
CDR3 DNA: TGTGCCAGCGGACTAGCGGGACCCACAGATACGCAGTATTTT

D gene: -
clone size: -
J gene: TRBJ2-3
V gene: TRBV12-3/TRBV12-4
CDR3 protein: CASSFGSTDTQYF
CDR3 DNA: TGTGCCAGCAGTTTCGGTAGCACAGATACGCAGTATTTT

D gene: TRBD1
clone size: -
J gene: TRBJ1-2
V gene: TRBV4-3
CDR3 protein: CASSQRTGGGKPYGYTF
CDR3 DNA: TGCGCCAGCAGCCAAAGGACAGGGGGCGGAAAACCCTATGGCTACACCTTC

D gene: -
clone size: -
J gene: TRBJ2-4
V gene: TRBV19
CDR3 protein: CASKGTGGKNIQYF
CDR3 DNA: TGTGCCAGTAAGGGGACCGGGGGCAAAAACATTCAGTACTTC

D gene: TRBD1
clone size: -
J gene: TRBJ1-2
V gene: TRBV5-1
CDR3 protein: CASSLGTGDDGYTF
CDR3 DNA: TGCGCCAGCAGCTTGGGGACAGGAGACGACGGCTACACCTTC

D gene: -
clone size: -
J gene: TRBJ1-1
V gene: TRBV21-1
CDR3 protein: CASSKATKGYSKHLFLNTEAFF
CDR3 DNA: TGTGCCAGCAGCAAAGCGACTAAGGGGTACAGCAAGCACCTTTTTCTGAACACTGAAGCTTTCTTT

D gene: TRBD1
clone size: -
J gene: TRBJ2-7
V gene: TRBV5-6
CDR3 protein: CASSLTGDRSSYEQYF
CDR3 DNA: TGTGCCAGCAGCTTAACAGGGGACAGAAGCTCCTACGAGCAGTACTTC

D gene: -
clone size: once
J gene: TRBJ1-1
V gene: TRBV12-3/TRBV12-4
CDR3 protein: CASSLRENTEAFF
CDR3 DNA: TGTGCCAGCAGTTTAAGGGAGAACACTGAAGCTTTCTTT

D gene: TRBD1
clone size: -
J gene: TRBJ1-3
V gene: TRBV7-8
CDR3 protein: CASSKGQPFSGNTIYF
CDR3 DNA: TGTGCCAGCAGCAAGGGACAGCCTTTCTCTGGAAACACCATATATTTT

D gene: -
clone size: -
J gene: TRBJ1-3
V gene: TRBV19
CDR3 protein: CASSMGFGNTIYF
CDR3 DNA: TGTGCCAGTAGTATGGGTTTTGGAAACACCATATATTTT

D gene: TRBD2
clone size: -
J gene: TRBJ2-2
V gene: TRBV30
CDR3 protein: CAWSGTTAGGVSGELFF
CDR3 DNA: TGTGCCTGGAGTGGCACCACGGCGGGGGGCGTCTCCGGGGAGCTGTTTTTT